Reported below is one T cell receptor (beta chain). The sample belongs to a study of blood T cell repertoires in COVID-19. Study information: The cDNA or gDNA used as material had been derived from T cells, B-cell-depleted T cells, or PBMCs.

The CDR3 extends over 15 amino acids. V lost 7 bases to trimming and J lost 5 bases; unmatched junction nucleotides: 5. CDR1 is MNHEY and CDR2 is SVGAGI in the germline V gene. Under the authors' procedure: Amplifying reference gene primers gave estimates of nucleated cell counts. Libraries were prepared by immunoSEQ multiplex PCR; TCRdb keeps only in-frame clonotypes and omits some of them. V, J and clone size are those of that table, while D and trimming were read from the DNA. The sample gives 200,000 to 250,000 clones, 85% to 90% of which show up once; 3% is in the top ten. The chain links TRBV6-5 to TRBJ1-6; 10 bases are a match to TRBD1. Input material: peripheral blood. This TCR was sampled from a man in his fifties or sixties with acute or convalescent COVID-19. CDR3 nucleotide sequence: TGTGCCAGCATCCGGGACAGGGGAAATAATTCACCCCTCCACTTT. Protein sequence: CASIRDRGNNSPLHF.